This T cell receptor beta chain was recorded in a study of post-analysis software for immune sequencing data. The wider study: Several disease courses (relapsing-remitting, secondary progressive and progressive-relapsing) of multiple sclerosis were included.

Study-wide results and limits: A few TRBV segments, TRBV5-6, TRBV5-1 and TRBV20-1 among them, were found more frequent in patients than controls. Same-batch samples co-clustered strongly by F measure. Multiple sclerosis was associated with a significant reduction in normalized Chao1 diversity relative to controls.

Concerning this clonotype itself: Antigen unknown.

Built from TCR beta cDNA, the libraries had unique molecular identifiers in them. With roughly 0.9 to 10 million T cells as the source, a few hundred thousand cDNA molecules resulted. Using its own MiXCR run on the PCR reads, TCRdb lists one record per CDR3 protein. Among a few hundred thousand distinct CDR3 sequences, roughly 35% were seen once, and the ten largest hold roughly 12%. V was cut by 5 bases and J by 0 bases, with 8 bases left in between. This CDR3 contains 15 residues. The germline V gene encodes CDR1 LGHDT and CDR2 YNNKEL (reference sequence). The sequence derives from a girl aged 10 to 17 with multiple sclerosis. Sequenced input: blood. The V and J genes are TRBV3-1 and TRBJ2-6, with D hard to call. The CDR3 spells CASSVDNSGANVLTF. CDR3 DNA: TGTGCCAGCAGCGTTGACAACTCTGGGGCCAACGTCCTGACTTTC. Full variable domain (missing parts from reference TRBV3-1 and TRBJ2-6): DTAVSQTPKYLVTQMGNDKSIKCEQNLGHDTMYWYKQDSKKFLKIMFSYNNKELIINETVPNRFSPKSPDKAHLNLHINSLELGDSAVYFCASSVDNSGANVLTFGAGSRLTVL.